This entry lists 13 T cell receptor beta chains sequenced from one sample in a study of human T cells and chemical hapten exposure. Time point meaning: patch test 1, 2 weeks after DPC sensitization. Treatment defined: therapeutic diphenylcyclopropenone sensitization with weekly scalp DPC. TCRdb re-derived calls from the RACE reads in MiXCR, one entry per CDR3 protein. Of 180,000 or so distinct CDR3 sequences in the sample, approximately 14% were seen once. The sample consisted of whole blood, taken in connection with sensitization to the hapten diphenylcyclopropenone (DPC). Receptors originate from a woman in her 30s with alopecia areata. Some clones in this sample may be carry-over from other donors' samples.

The V gene is TRBV5-1, the J gene TRBJ2-6, with 7 bases identical to TRBD1. The V and J ends lost 3 bases and 0 bases, in that order; junction bases with no gene match: 12. Germline CDR1 is SGHRS and CDR2 is YFSETQ. The CDR3 totals 19 residues. DNA for the CDR3: TGCGCCAGCAGCTCTCCGACAGGGACCTCACTCTCTGGGGCCAACGTCCTGACTTTC. This sequence encodes CASSSPTGTSLSGANVLTF.

The rearrangement uses TRBV19 and TRBJ2-6; D ambiguous. Germline lookup yields CDR1 LNHDA and CDR2 SQIVND (reference sequence). The CDR3 extends over 13 amino acids. V was pared by 6 bases and J by 2 bases, with 5 bases between. The CDR3 reads CASRIPGANVLTF. In nucleotides, the CDR3 is TGTGCCAGTAGAATCCCTGGGGCCAACGTCCTGACTTTC. Using reference TRBV19 and TRBJ2-6 for the parts outside the CDR3, the full variable domain is DGGITQSPKYLFRKEGQNVTLSCEQNLNHDAMYWYRQDPGQGLRLIYYSQIVNDFQKGDIAEGYSVSREKKESFPLTVTSAQKNPTAFYLCASRIPGANVLTFGAGSRLTVL.

This clonotype was seen ten or more times. The chain is built from TRBV11-2 and TRBJ2-2; D uncertain. CDR1 SGHAT and CDR2 FQNNGV come from the germline V gene. V gave up 5 bases and J gave up 4 bases, with 14 bases separating them. The length of the CDR3 is 15 residues. CDR3 nucleotides: TGTGCCAGCAGCGTCCTGTTGGGCGCCACCGGGGAGCTGTTTTTT. Translation: CASSVLLGATGELFF. The full variable domain, its missing parts supplied by reference TRBV11-2 and TRBJ2-2, is EAGVAQSPRYKIIEKRQSVAFWCNPISGHATLYWYQQILGQGPKLLIQFQNNGVVDDSQLPKDRFSAERLKGVDSTLKIQPAKLEDSAVYLCASSVLLGATGELFFGEGSRLTVL.

V usage is TRBV24-1 and J usage is TRBJ1-1, with 9 bases identical to TRBD1. The CDR3 consists of 12 residues. J gave up 7 bases and V 5 bases, and 1 base lay outside the gene matches. CDR1 is KGHDR, CDR2 SFDVKD, per germline. In nucleotides, the CDR3 is TGTGCCACCAGTGGGACAGGGGATGAAGCTTTCTTT. Its translation is CATSGTGDEAFF.

This clonotype was found a few times. The chain uses TRBV5-6 and TRBJ1-5; D possibly corresponds to TRBD1 (6 bases). Between the trimmed V and J ends, which lost 2 bases and 7 bases, there was a span of 16 bases. Germline V lookup: CDR1 SGHDT, CDR2 YYEEEE. This CDR3 spans 15 amino acids. The CDR3 DNA follows: TGTGCCAGCAGCTTAACAGGGAGGAACTCCCAGCCCCAGCATTTT. This encodes CASSLTGRNSQPQHF. Using reference TRBV5-6 and TRBJ1-5 for the parts outside the CDR3, the full variable domain is DAGVTQSPTHLIKTRGQQVTLRCSPKSGHDTVSWYQQALGQGPQFIFQYYEEEERQRGNFPDRFSGHQFPNYSSELNVNALLLGDSALYLCASSLTGRNSQPQHFGDGTRLSIL.

This clonotype was found a few times. The CDR3: CASSKGHRSSYNSPLHF. CDR3 DNA: TGTGCCAGCAGCAAAGGACACCGGAGCTCCTATAATTCACCCCTCCACTTT. V and J are TRBV21-1 and TRBJ1-6. TRBV21-1 is a pseudogene locus. CDR3 length equals 17 residues.

V gene TRBV3-1 combines with J gene TRBJ2-7; D gene unclear. Trimming stripped 2 bases from V and 0 bases from J, with 11 bases between. CDR3 length equals 15 residues. CDR1 is LGHDT and CDR2 is YNNKEL in the germline V gene (reference sequence). DNA for the CDR3: TGTGCCAGCAGCCAAATGCCACGGAGCTCCTACGAGCAGTACTTC. Its translation: CASSQMPRSSYEQYF.

Regarding this clonotype: The CDR3 ends on some other residue instead of the conserved phenylalanine or tryptophan, so this is likely a read error. The rearrangement uses TRBV18 and TRBJ1-2, with D maybe TRBD1 (5 bases). The CDR3 loop spans 15 amino acids. V lost 5 bases and J 3 bases, leaving 16 bases between the germline ends. Germline CDR1 reads KGHSH; CDR2 reads LQKENI. In nucleotides, the CDR3 is TGTGCCAGCTCAACCGGAGGAGGGACGTACTATGGCTACACCTCC. It translates to CASSTGGGTYYGYTS.

In its sample, this clonotype was seen a few times. The chain couples TRBV9 to TRBJ1-5, with D maybe TRBD1 (5 bases). Trimming pared 3 bases from V and 6 bases from J, leaving 10 bases between. The germline gives CDR1 SGDLS, CDR2 YYNGEE. CDR3 length equals 13 residues. CDR3 loop: CASSGPGSQPQHF. The DNA of the CDR3 is TGTGCCAGCAGCGGCCCAGGGAGTCAGCCCCAGCATTTT.

The V and J genes are TRBV30 and TRBJ2-5, with TRBD2 identical over 11 bases. There are 14 residues in the CDR3. The ends lost 5 bases at V and 2 bases at J; junction bases unmatched: 4. Germline values: CDR1 GTSNPN, CDR2 SVGIG (reference sequence). In nucleotides, the CDR3 is TGTGCCTGGTGTATAGCGGGGGGGCAAGAGACCCAGTACTTC. Its protein product is CAWCIAGGQETQYF.

This clonotype was seen a single time. This chain joins TRBV28 and TRBJ1-1; 9 bases align to TRBD1. V was pared by 8 bases and J by 1 base, with 8 bases of the junction left unmatched. Germline V gene sequence: CDR1 MDHEN, CDR2 SYDVKM. The CDR3 extends over 15 amino acids. CDR3 loop: CASWWTGARNTEAFF. In DNA, the CDR3 is TGTGCCAGCTGGTGGACAGGGGCCAGGAACACTGAAGCTTTCTTT.

V gene TRBV7-9 combines with J gene TRBJ1-3, with D uncertain. Germline CDR1 reads SEHNR; CDR2 reads FQNEAQ (reference sequence). The V and J ends lost 7 bases and 0 bases respectively, with 10 bases between them. The CDR3 covers 14 residues. CDR3 sequence reads: CASNLGFSGNTIYF. The CDR3 DNA is TGTGCCAGCAACCTGGGGTTCTCTGGAAACACCATATATTTT.

J is TRBJ2-3 and V is TRBV15; no definite D call. V lost 0 bases to trimming and J lost 4 bases, with 8 bases between them. This CDR3 comprises 14 residues. The germline V gene has CDR1 LNHNV and CDR2 YYDKDF (reference sequence). DNA for the CDR3: TGTGCCACCAGCAGAGATTTGGCGCCAGATACGCAGTATTTT. It translates to CATSRDLAPDTQYF.